This T cell receptor beta chain originates from a study of blood T cell repertoires in COVID-19. Study context: The study drew acute and convalescent COVID-19 samples from the United States, Italy and Spain. PBMCs, B-cell-depleted T cells, or T cells provided the cDNA or gDNA that made up the material.

This CDR3 has 12 amino acids. V lost 3 bases and J 5 bases, leaving 4 bases between the germline ends. In germline, CDR1 is ENHRY, CDR2 SYGVKD. Original processing methods: Using reference gene primer amplification, nucleated cell counts were estimated. Using immunoSEQ multiplex PCR, the repertoire was profiled, and TCRdb retains in-frame clones only, with some absent. The V and J calls and the clone size are those of that table, but D and trimming were determined from the DNA. The table includes 340,000 or so clones, 80% to 90% detected once. Sequencing was performed on peripheral blood. The receptor was isolated from a man aged 45 to 65 with active or convalescent COVID-19. This chain joins TRBV10-3 and TRBJ1-4, with D hard to call. The CDR3 DNA is TGTGCCATCAGTGATCCAAATGAAAAACTGTTTTTT. It codes for CAISDPNEKLFF.